In its sample, the clone carrying this T cell receptor beta chain was seen a few times. The CDR3 runs to 16 residues. V lost 2 bases, J lost 0 bases, and 7 bases stayed unmatched. From germline, CDR1 is DFQATT and CDR2 SNEGSKA (reference sequence). The data stem from a study of early T cells in non-severe SARS-CoV-2 infection. About the study: Investigators sequenced bulk RNA drawn from unsorted whole blood, and chains remained unpaired.

As part of library construction, unique molecular identifiers were attached to individual cDNA molecules. Via MiXCR, TCRdb re-called the 5' RACE reads, giving one row per CDR3 protein. This table holds approximately 69,000 distinct CDR3 sequences, more than 10% found once. This chain links TRBV20-1 with TRBJ2-3, with 8 bases identical to TRBD1. Sequenced: whole blood. The TCR originated in an adult who was a healthcare worker with PCR-confirmed SARS-CoV-2 infection or an uninfected control (not recorded which). The CDR3 coding sequence is TGCAGTGCTAGACGGACAGGGAACACTAGCACAGATACGCAGTATTTT. Protein sequence: CSARRTGNTSTDTQYF.